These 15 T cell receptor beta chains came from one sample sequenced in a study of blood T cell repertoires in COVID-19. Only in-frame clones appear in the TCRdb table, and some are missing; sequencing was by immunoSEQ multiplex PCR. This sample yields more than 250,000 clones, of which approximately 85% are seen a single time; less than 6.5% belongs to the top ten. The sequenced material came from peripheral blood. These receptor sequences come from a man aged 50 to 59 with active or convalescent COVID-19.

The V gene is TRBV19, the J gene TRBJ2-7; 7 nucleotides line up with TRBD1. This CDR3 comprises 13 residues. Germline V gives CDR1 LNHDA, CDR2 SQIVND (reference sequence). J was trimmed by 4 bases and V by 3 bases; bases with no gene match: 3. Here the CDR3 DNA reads TGTGCCAGTAGTATGGGACAGCTATACGAGCAGTACTTC. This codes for CASSMGQLYEQYF.

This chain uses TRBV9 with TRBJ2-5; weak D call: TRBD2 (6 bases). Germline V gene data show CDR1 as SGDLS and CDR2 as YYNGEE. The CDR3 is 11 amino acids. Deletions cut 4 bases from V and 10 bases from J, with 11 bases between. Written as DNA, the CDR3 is TGTGCCAGCAGCACCCCGGGACTCCAGTACTTC. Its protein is CASSTPGLQYF.

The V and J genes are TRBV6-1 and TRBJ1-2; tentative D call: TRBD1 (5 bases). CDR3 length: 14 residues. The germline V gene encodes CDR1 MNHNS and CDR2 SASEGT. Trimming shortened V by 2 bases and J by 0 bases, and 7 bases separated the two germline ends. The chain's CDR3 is CASSETGANYGYTF. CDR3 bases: TGTGCCAGCAGTGAAACAGGCGCTAACTATGGCTACACCTTC.

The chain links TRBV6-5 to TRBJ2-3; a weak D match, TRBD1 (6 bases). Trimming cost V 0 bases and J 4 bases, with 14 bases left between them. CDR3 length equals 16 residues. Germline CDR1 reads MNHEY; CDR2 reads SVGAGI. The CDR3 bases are TGTGCCAGCAGTTACTCGAGGGGGACCGCAGCAGATACGCAGTATTTT. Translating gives CASSYSRGTAADTQYF.

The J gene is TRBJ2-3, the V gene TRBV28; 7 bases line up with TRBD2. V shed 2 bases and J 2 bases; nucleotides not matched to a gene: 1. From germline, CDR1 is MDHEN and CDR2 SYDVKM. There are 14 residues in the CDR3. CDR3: CASSLAGATDTQYF. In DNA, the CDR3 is TGTGCCAGCAGTTTAGCGGGAGCCACAGATACGCAGTATTTT.

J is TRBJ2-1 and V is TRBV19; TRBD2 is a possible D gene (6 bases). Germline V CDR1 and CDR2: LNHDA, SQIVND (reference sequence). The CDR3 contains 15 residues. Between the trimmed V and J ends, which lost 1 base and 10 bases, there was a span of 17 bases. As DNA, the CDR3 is TGTGCCAGTAGTATAGGGGGGGTAAGCCTTTTAGAGCAGTTCTTC. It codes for CASSIGGVSLLEQFF.

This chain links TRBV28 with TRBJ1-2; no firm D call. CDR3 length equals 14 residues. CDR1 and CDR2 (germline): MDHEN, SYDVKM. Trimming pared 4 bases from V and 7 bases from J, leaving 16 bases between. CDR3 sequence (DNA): TGTGCCAGCAGTTCACCGCCGGGATCTGGTGGCTACACCTTC. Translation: CASSSPPGSGGYTF.

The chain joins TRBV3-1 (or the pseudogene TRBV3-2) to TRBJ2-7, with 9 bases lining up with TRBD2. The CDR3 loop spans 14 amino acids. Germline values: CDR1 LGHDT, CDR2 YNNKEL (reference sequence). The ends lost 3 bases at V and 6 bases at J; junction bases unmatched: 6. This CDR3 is CASSHVGREGEQYF. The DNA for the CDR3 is TGTGCCAGCAGCCACGTCGGGCGGGAGGGCGAGCAGTACTTC.

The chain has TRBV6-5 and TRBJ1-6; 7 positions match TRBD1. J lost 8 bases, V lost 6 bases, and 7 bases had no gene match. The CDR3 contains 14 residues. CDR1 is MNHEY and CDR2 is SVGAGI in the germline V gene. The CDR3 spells CASSRDSFYSPLHF. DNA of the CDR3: TGTGCCAGCAGCCGGGACAGTTTTTATTCACCCCTCCACTTT.

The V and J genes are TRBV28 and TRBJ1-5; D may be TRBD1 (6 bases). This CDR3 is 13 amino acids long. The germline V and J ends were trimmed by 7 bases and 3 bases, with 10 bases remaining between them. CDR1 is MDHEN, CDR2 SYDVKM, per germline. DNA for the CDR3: TGTGCCAGCAACGGACAGTACAATCAGCCCCAGCATTTT. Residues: CASNGQYNQPQHF.

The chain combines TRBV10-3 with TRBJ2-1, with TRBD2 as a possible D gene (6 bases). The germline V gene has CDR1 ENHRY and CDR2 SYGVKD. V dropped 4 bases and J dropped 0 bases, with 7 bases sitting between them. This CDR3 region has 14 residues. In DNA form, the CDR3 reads TGTGCCATCAGTGCCGGGGGCTCCTACAATGAGCAGTTCTTC. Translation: CAISAGGSYNEQFF.

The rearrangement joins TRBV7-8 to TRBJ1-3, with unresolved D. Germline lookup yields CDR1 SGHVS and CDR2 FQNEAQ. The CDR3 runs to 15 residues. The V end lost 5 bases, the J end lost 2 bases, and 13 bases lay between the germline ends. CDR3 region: CASSPSLRAGNTIYF. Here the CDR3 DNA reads TGTGCCAGCAGCCCTTCTTTGAGGGCTGGAAACACCATATATTTT.

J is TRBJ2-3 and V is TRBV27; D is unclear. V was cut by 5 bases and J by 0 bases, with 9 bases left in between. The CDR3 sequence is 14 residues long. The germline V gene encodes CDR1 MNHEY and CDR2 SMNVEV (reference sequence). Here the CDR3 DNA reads TGTGCCAGCAGTACTTTTACTAGCACAGATACGCAGTATTTT. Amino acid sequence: CASSTFTSTDTQYF.

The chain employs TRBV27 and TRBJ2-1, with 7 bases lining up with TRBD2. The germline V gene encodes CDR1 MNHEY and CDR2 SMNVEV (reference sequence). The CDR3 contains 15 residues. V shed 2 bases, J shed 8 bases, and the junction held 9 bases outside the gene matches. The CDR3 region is CASSLSRGSRDEQFF. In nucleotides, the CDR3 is TGTGCCAGCAGTTTAAGCCGCGGGAGTCGCGATGAGCAGTTCTTC.

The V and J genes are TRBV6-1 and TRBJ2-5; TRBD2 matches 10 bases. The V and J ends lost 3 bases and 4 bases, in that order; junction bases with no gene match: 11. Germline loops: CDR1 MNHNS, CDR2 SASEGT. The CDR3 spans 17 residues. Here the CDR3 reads CASSEGRTSGIGETQYF. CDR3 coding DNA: TGTGCCAGCAGTGAGGGGCGCACTAGCGGGATCGGAGAGACCCAGTACTTC.